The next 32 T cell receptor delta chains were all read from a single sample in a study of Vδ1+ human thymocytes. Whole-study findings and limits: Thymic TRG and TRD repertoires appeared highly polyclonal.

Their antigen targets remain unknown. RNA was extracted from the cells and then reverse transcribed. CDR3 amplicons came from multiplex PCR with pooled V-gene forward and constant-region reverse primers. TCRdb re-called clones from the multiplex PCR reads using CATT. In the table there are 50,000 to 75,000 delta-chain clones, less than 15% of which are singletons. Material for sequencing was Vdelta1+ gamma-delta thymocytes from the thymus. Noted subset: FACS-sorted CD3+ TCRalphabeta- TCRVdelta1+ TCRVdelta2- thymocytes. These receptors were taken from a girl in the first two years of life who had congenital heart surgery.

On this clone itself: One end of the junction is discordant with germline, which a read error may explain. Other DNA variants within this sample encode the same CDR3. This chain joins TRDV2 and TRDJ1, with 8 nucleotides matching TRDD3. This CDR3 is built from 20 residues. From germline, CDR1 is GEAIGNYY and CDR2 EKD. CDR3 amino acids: CACFRRGREGIRGSSDKLIF. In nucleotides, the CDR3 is TGTGCCTGTTTCCGGCGGGGCCGGGAAGGGATACGGGGGAGTAGCGATAAGCTCATCTTT.

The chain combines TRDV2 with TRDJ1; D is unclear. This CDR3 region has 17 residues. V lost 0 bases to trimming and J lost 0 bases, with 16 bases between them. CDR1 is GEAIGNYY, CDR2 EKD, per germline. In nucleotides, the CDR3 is TGTGCCTGTGACACCGAGGGTCCAAACCGGGACACCGATAAACTCATCTTT. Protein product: CACDTEGPNRDTDKLIF.

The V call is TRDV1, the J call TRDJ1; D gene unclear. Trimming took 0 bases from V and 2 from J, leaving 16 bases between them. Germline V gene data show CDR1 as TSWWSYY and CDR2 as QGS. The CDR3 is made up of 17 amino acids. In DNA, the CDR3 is TGTGCTCTTGGGGAACTTAAGGCGACAGGCCTAACCGATAAACTCATCTTT. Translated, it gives CALGELKATGLTDKLIF.

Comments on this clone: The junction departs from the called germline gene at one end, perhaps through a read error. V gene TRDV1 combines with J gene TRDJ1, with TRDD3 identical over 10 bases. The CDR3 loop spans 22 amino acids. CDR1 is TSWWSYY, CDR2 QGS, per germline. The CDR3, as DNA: TGTGCTCTTGAGGAAGTGGCCTTCAGAGACTGGGGGATCCCTCGAAGGGACGATAAACTCATCTTT. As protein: CALEEVAFRDWGIPRRDDKLIF.

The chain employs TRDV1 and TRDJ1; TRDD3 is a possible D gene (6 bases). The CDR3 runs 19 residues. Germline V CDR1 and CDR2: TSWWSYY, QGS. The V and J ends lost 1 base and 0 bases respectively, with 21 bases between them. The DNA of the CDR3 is TGTGCTCTTGGGGAACGAGCCCCGCCCTGGGGTAGGTACACCGATAAACTCATCTTT. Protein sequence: CALGERAPPWGRYTDKLIF.

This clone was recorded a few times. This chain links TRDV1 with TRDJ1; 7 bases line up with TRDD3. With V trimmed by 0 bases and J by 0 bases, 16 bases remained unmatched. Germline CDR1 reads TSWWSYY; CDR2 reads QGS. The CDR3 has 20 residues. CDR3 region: CALGELAVVLGNKYTDKLIF. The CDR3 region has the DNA TGTGCTCTTGGGGAACTTGCGGTGGTACTGGGGAACAAGTACACCGATAAACTCATCTTT.

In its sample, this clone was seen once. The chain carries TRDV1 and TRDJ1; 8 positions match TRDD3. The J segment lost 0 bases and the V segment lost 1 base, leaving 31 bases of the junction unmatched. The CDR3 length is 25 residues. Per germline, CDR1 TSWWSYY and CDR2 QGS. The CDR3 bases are TGTGCTCTTGGGGAACGGCCCTCCCCCCATCGTGGCGGGATACGTAGCCCCACGGACACCGATAAACTCATCTTT. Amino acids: CALGERPSPHRGGIRSPTDTDKLIF.

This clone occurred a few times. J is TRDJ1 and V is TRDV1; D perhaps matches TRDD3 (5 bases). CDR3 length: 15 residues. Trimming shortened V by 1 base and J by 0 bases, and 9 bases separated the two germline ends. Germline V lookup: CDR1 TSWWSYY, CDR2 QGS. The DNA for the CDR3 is TGTGCTCTTGGGGAACCGGGGGTTTACACCGATAAACTCATCTTT. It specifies CALGEPGVYTDKLIF.

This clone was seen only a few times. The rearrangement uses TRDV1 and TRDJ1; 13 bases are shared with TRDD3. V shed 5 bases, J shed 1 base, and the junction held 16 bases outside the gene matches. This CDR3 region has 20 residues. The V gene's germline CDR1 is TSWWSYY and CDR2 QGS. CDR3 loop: CALGTGGLTLGDTLTDKLIF. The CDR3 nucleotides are TGTGCTCTTGGGACTGGGGGACTCACACTGGGGGATACGCTCACCGATAAACTCATCTTT.

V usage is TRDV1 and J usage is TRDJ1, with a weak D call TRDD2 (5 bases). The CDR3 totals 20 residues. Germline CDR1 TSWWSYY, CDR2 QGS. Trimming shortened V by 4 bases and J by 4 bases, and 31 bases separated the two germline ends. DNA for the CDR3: TGTGCTCTTGGGGTCTCTACCTACGATGTGTTGGTGGCTCTTGGCGATAAACTCATCTTT. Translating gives CALGVSTYDVLVALGDKLIF.

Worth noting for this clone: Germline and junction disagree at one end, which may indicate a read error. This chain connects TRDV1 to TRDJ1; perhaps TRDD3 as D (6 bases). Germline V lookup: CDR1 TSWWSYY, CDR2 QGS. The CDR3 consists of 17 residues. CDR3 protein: CALGKLPPGDPTDKLIF. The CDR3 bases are TGTGCTCTTGGGAAACTTCCCCCGGGGGACCCCACCGATAAACTCATCTTT.

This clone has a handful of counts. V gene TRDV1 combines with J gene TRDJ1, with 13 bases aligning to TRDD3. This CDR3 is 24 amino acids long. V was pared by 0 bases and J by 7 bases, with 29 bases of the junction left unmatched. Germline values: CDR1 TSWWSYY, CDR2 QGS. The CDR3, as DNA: TGTGCTCTTGGGGAACTCCGTGCTGGCCTCCCTCTCTTTACTGGGGGATACGTAAGACCTAAACTCATCTTT. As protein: CALGELRAGLPLFTGGYVRPKLIF.

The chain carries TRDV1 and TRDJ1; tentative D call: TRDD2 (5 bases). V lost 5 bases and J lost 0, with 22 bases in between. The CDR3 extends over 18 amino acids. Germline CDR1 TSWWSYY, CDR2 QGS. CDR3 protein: CALGRFLPLTAYTDKLIF. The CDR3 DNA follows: TGTGCTCTTGGGAGATTCCTCCCCCTTACTGCGTACACCGATAAACTCATCTTT.

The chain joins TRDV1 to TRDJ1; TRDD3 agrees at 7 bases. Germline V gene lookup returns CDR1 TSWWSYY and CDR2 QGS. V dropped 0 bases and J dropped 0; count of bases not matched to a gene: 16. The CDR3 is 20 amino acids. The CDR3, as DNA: TGTGCTCTTGGGGAACTCTCTCCTAGGATACGCCAGTGGTACACCGATAAACTCATCTTT. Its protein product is CALGELSPRIRQWYTDKLIF.

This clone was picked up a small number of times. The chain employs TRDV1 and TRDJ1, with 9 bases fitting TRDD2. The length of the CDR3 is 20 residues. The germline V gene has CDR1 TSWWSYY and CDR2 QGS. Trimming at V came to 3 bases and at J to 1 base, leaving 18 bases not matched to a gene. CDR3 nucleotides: TGTGCTCTTGGGGACCCTGAGCCTTCCTACGATAAGGGGTCCACCGATAAACTCATCTTT. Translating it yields CALGDPEPSYDKGSTDKLIF.

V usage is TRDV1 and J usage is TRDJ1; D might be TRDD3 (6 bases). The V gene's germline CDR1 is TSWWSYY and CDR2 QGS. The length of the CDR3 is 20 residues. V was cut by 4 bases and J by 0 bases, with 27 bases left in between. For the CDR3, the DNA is TGTGCTCTTGGGGTCCCTCCCGCACGTCCGGGGGACGCGTACACCGATAAACTCATCTTT. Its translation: CALGVPPARPGDAYTDKLIF.

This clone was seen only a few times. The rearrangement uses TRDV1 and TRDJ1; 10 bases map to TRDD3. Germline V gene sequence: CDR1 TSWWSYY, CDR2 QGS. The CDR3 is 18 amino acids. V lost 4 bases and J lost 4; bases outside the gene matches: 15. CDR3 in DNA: TGTGCTCTTGGGGGCCCGGAGTTTCCCTGGGGGATAGACGATAAACTCATCTTT. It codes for CALGGPEFPWGIDDKLIF.

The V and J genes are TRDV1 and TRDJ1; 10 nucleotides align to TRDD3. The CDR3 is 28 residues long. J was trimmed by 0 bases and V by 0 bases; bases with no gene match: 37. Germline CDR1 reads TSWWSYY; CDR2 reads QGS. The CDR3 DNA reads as TGTGCTCTTGGGGAACTCTCACCGCCCTTCCCACACCGAAATGGGGAAAGGGGGATACGGGAGTACACCGATAAACTCATCTTT. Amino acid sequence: CALGELSPPFPHRNGERGIREYTDKLIF.

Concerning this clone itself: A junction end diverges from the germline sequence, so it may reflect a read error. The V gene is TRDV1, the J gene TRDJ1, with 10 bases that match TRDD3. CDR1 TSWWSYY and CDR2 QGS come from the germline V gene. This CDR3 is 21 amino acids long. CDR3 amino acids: CALGERFLRRWGIQRTDKLIF. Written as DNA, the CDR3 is TGTGCTCTTGGGGAACGTTTCCTACGGCGATGGGGGATACAACGAACCGATAAGCTCATCTTT.

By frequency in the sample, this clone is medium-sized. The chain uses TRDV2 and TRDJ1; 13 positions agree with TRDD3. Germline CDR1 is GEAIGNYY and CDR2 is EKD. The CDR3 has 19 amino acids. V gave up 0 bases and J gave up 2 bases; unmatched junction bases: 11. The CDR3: CACDTGTGGYAAETDKLIF. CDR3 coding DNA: TGTGCCTGTGACACCGGGACTGGGGGATACGCAGCGGAGACCGATAAACTCATCTTT.

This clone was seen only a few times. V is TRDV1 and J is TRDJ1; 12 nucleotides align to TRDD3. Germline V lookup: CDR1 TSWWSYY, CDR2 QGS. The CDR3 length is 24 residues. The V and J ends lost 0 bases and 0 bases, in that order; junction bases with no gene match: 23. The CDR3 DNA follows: TGTGCTCTTGGGGAACTATCCCACCTACGGTACCGTACTGGGGGATACCATTACACCGATAAACTCATCTTT. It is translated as CALGELSHLRYRTGGYHYTDKLIF.

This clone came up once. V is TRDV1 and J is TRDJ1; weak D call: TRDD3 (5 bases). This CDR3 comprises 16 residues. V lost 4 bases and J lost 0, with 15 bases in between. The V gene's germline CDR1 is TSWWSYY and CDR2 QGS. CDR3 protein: CALGALGRANTDKLIF. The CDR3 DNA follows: TGTGCTCTTGGGGCATTGGGGCGGGCGAACACCGATAAACTCATCTTT.

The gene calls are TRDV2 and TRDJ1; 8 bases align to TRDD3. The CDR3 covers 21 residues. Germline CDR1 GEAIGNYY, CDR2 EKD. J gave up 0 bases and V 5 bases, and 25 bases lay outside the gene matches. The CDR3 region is CACGALPRGDWGSINTDKLIF. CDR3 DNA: TGTGCCTGTGGGGCCCTTCCGAGGGGAGACTGGGGGTCGATTAACACCGATAAACTCATCTTT.

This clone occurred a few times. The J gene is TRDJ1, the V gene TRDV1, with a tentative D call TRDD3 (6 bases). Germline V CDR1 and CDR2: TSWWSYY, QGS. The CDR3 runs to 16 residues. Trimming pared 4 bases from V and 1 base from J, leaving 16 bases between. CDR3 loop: CALGGTVGGRTDKLIF. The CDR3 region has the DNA TGTGCTCTTGGGGGTACGGTGGGGGGGCGCACCGATAAACTCATCTTT.

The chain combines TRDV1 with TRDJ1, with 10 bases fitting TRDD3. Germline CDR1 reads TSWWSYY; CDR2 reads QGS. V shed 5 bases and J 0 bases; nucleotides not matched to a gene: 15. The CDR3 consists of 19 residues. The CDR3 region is CALGSSVGDTLSHTDKLIF. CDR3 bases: TGTGCTCTTGGGTCCTCTGTGGGGGATACATTGTCGCACACCGATAAACTCATCTTT.

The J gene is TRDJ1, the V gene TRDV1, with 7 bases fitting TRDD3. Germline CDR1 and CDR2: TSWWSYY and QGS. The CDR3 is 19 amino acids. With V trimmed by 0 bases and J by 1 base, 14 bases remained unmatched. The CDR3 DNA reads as TGTGCTCTTGGGGAACTGGGGATCGCGGGGATATGTGGCACCGATAAACTCATCTTT. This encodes CALGELGIAGICGTDKLIF.

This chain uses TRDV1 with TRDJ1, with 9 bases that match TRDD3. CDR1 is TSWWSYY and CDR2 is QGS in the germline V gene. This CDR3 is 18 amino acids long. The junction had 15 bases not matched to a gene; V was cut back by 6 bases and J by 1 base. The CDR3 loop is CALGHRGYADSSTDKLIF. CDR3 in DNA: TGTGCTCTTGGTCATAGGGGATACGCTGACAGCTCCACCGATAAACTCATCTTT.

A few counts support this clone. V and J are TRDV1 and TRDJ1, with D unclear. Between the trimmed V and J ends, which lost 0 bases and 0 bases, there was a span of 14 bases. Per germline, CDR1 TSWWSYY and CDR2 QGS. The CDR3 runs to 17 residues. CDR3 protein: CALGELPVWSYTDKLIF. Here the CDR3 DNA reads TGTGCTCTTGGGGAACTTCCTGTGTGGTCGTACACCGATAAACTCATCTTT.

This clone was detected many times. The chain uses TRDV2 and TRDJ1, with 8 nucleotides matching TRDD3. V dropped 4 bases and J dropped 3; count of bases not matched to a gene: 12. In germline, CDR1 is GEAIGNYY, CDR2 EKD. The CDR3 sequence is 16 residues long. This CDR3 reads CACDLTGGPLADKLIF. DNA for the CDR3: TGTGCCTGTGATCTTACTGGGGGCCCCCTGGCCGATAAACTCATCTTT.

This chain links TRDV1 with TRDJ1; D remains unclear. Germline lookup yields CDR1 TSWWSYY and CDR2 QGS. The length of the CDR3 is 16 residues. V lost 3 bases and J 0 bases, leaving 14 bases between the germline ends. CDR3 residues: CALGDPVFFYTDKLIF. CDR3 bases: TGTGCTCTTGGGGATCCCGTTTTCTTTTACACCGATAAACTCATCTTT.

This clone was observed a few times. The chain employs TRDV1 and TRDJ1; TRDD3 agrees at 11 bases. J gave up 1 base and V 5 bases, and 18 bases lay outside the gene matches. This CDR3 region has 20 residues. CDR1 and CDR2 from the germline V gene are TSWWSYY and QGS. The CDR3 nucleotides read TGTGCTCTTGGGCCACCCCGACCGGGTACTGGGGGATATGGCACCGATAAACTCATCTTT. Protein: CALGPPRPGTGGYGTDKLIF.

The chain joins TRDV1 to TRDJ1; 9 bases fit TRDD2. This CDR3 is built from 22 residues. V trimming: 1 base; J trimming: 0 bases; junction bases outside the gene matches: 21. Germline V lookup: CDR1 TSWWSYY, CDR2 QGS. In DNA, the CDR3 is TGTGCTCTTGGGGAACCCCGCCTTCCTACGAGGATGGGGGAATTCTACACCGATAAACTCATCTTT. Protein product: CALGEPRLPTRMGEFYTDKLIF.